The 27 T cell receptor beta chains presented below share a single source sample, sequenced in a study of cytomegalovirus exposure and HLA in healthy donors. The method was immunoSEQ multiplex PCR; TCRdb's version includes in-frame clones alone and lacks a portion of them. The sample includes tens of thousands of clones, around 97% seen only once; the top ten take around 1.5%. Sequences were obtained from PBMCs. The receptors stem from a woman younger than 35 in good health and CMV-seropositive.

In DNA form, the CDR3 reads TGTGCCAGCAGCAGCTCGAACACTGAAGCTTTCTTT. Amino acids: CASSSSNTEAFF. The chain combines TRBV9 with TRBJ1-1; D is ambiguous. CDR3 length: 12 residues. The germline gives CDR1 SGDLS, CDR2 YYNGEE. Deletions cut 4 bases from V and 1 base from J, with 5 bases between.

CDR3 nucleotides: TGTGCCAGCAGGGCCCACAATGAGCAGTTCTTC. Its translation is CASRAHNEQFF. This chain connects TRBV6-1 to TRBJ2-1; no definite D call. The CDR3 is 11 residues long. Germline CDR1 reads MNHNS; CDR2 reads SASEGT. The V gene lost 6 bases and the J gene lost 5 bases, with 5 bases spanning the gap.

This chain joins TRBV29-1 and TRBJ1-4; the match to TRBD1 covers 8 bases. In germline, CDR1 is SQVTM, CDR2 ANQGSEA. The CDR3 contains 16 residues. V lost 4 bases and J lost 4; bases outside the gene matches: 11. Written as DNA, the CDR3 is TGCAGCGTTGGCCAATCCGGGACAGGACTTAATGAAAAACTGTTTTTT. Translating gives CSVGQSGTGLNEKLFF.

Remarks on this clone: One end of the junction fails to match germline, which may point to a read error. The CDR3 region has the DNA TGTGCCAGCAGCTTATCCTTCGAGCAGTACTTC. Protein product: CASSLSFEQYF. This rearrangement joins TRBV7-9 to TRBJ2-7; D uncertain. CDR1 and CDR2 (germline): SEHNR, FQNEAQ (reference sequence). The CDR3 totals 11 residues.

A single count supports this clone. The J gene is TRBJ2-1, the V gene TRBV29-1; 8 nucleotides match TRBD1. CDR1 and CDR2 from the germline V gene are SQVTM and ANQGSEA. Losses at the gene ends were 6 bases for V and 8 bases for J; bases not matched to a gene: 18. The CDR3 runs 16 residues. The CDR3 region is CSVPHGAGGLVDEQFF. The DNA of the CDR3 is TGCAGCGTCCCCCACGGGGCAGGGGGCTTAGTGGATGAGCAGTTCTTC.

The chain combines TRBV11-2 with TRBJ2-1; D might be TRBD2 (5 bases). CDR3 length equals 17 residues. Germline CDR1 reads SGHAT; CDR2 reads FQNNGV. The V gene lost 5 bases and the J gene lost 7 bases, with 24 bases spanning the gap. The CDR3 loop is CASSPLERPQPGNEQFF. CDR3 DNA sequence: TGTGCCAGCAGCCCACTCGAGAGACCCCAACCGGGGAATGAGCAGTTCTTC.

The gene calls are TRBV18 and TRBJ2-3; 9 bases match TRBD2. The CDR3 has 17 amino acids. The junction had 10 bases not matched to a gene; V was cut back by 0 bases and J by 6 bases. Germline values: CDR1 KGHSH, CDR2 LQKENI. The CDR3 here is CASSPPIAGVMGDTQYF. The CDR3 nucleotides read TGTGCCAGCTCACCACCGATAGCGGGAGTTATGGGTGATACGCAGTATTTT.

The chain employs TRBV29-1 and TRBJ1-3; 8 positions agree with TRBD1. The CDR3 length is 14 residues. J lost 6 bases, V lost 1 base, and 5 bases had no gene match. Per the germline V gene, CDR1 is SQVTM and CDR2 is ANQGSEA. The CDR3 is CSVEVGTGPNTIYF. CDR3 coding DNA: TGCAGCGTTGAAGTCGGGACAGGCCCAAACACCATATATTTT.

The chain has TRBV7-6 and TRBJ2-7; 12 positions match TRBD2. Germline values: CDR1 SGHVS, CDR2 FNYEAQ. This CDR3 has 14 amino acids. V lost 3 bases, J lost 3 bases, and 0 bases stayed unmatched. CDR3 nucleotides: TGTGCCAGCAGCTTGACTAGCGGGAGCTACGAGCAGTACTTC. It specifies CASSLTSGSYEQYF.

This chain joins TRBV10-1 and TRBJ2-1, with 7 bases fitting TRBD2. The V gene end was trimmed by 8 bases and the J gene end by 8 bases; junction bases not matched to a gene: 9. The CDR3 runs to 13 residues. Germline V gene sequence: CDR1 WNHNN, CDR2 SYGVQD (reference sequence). Here the CDR3 DNA reads TGCGCCAGCTCCCTCCGGGGGGAGGATGAGCAGTTCTTC. Protein: CASSLRGEDEQFF.

This sequence joins TRBV2 and TRBJ2-3; 9 bases are shared with TRBD2. Germline-derived CDR1 and CDR2 are SNHLY and FYNNEI. J was trimmed by 0 bases and V by 6 bases; bases with no gene match: 10. The CDR3 consists of 17 residues. The CDR3 sequence: CASRYQFLAGSTDTQYF. CDR3 DNA: TGTGCCAGCAGATACCAATTCCTAGCGGGAAGCACAGATACGCAGTATTTT.

This clone was observed a single time. The chain joins TRBV9 to TRBJ2-1; 7 bases are shared with TRBD2. The germline V gene has CDR1 SGDLS and CDR2 YYNGEE. The CDR3 has 16 residues. The V and J ends lost 0 bases and 4 bases, in that order; junction bases with no gene match: 7. CDR3 coding DNA: TGTGCCAGCAGCGTAGACCCTAGCGGTGATTACAATGAGCAGTTCTTC. The encoded protein is CASSVDPSGDYNEQFF.

The chain employs TRBV27 and TRBJ1-1, with TRBD1 as a possible D gene (6 bases). Trimming took off 3 bases at V and 9 bases at J, with 14 bases between the two ends. The CDR3 sequence is 13 residues long. CDR1 MNHEY and CDR2 SMNVEV come from the germline V gene (reference sequence). The CDR3 loop reads CASSFQRQDQAFF. The CDR3, as DNA: TGTGCCAGCAGTTTTCAAAGACAGGATCAAGCTTTCTTT.

This clone was seen once. J is TRBJ2-7 and V is TRBV9, with 9 positions matching TRBD1. There are 13 residues in the CDR3. V shed 5 bases, J shed 6 bases, and the junction held 6 bases outside the gene matches. Germline CDR1 reads SGDLS; CDR2 reads YYNGEE. Here the CDR3 DNA reads TGTGCCAGCAGTCCCGGGACAGGGAGCGAGCAGTACTTC. Translating it yields CASSPGTGSEQYF.

The chain combines TRBV9 with TRBJ2-1; the D gene is possibly TRBD1 (6 bases). Between the trimmed V and J ends, which lost 4 bases and 8 bases, there was a span of 10 bases. CDR3 length: 12 residues. The germline gives CDR1 SGDLS, CDR2 YYNGEE. The CDR3 DNA follows: TGTGCCAGCAGCCAGCCAGGGGATGAGCAGTTCTTC. Translated, it gives CASSQPGDEQFF. Drawing the rest from reference TRBV9 and TRBJ2-1, the complete variable domain is DSGVTQTPKHLITATGQRVTLRCSPRSGDLSVYWYQQSLDQGLQFLIQYYNGEERAKGNILERFSAQQFPDLHSELNLSSLELGDSALYFCASSQPGDEQFFGPGTRLTVL.

This clone was recorded only once. The chain recombines TRBV6-1 with TRBJ1-1, with TRBD1 as a possible D gene (6 bases). V was pared by 4 bases and J by 0 bases, with 6 bases between. The CDR3 totals 13 residues. Germline assignment: CDR1 MNHNS and CDR2 SASEGT. The CDR3 DNA reads TGTGCCAGCAGTGCAGGGGTGAACACTGAAGCTTTCTTT. Translation: CASSAGVNTEAFF.

This CDR3 reads CASSEAPLAADTQYF. The CDR3 region has the DNA TGTGCCAGCAGTGAAGCGCCTCTAGCAGCAGATACGCAGTATTTT. This rearrangement joins TRBV6-1 to TRBJ2-3, with a possible D match to TRBD2 (5 bases). Trimming removed 0 bases from V and 4 bases from J, with 11 bases in between. This CDR3 has 15 amino acids. Germline CDR1 MNHNS, CDR2 SASEGT.

The table lists this clone with a count of one. The rearrangement uses TRBV21-1 and TRBJ2-1; the table's D call TRBD2 went unverified against the DNA. TRBV21-1 is an annotated pseudogene. There are 20 residues in the CDR3. This CDR3 is CASSKVSGGRTRPLLNEQFF. Written as DNA, the CDR3 is TGTGCCAGCAGCAAAGTTTCGGGAGGTAGGACTAGGCCACTTCTCAATGAGCAGTTCTTC.

The V and J genes are TRBV10-3 and TRBJ1-5; 8 bases line up with TRBD1. CDR1 ENHRY and CDR2 SYGVKD come from the germline V gene. The CDR3 extends over 15 amino acids. V lost 2 bases and J lost 7; bases outside the gene matches: 7. CDR3 DNA sequence: TGTGCCATCAGTGAGGTAGGACAGGGCGGCCAGCCCCAGCATTTT. Its protein is CAISEVGQGGQPQHF.

The gene calls are TRBV5-1 and TRBJ2-7; 8 bases are a match to TRBD1. V was clipped by 3 bases and J by 7 bases; unmatched bases: 6. There are 13 residues in the CDR3. The germline V gene encodes CDR1 SGHRS and CDR2 YFSETQ. CDR3 sequence (DNA): TGCGCCAGCAGCTCGACAGGGGAGTGGGAGCAGTACTTC. Residues: CASSSTGEWEQYF.

This clone was seen just once. The genes are TRBV27 and TRBJ2-3; 9 positions match TRBD2. The CDR3 consists of 19 residues. Unmatched junction bases numbered 17, after V lost 5 bases and J lost 2 bases. Germline loops: CDR1 MNHEY, CDR2 SMNVEV (reference sequence). This CDR3 is CASSPLVPLREGNTDTQYF. In DNA, the CDR3 is TGTGCCAGCAGTCCCCTAGTTCCTTTGCGGGAGGGCAACACAGATACGCAGTATTTT.

This chain links TRBV2 with TRBJ1-2; D gene unclear. The germline V and J ends were trimmed by 8 bases and 1 base, with 14 bases remaining between them. Looked up from germline, CDR1 is SNHLY and CDR2 is FYNNEI. The CDR3 totals 14 residues. The CDR3 here is CASFRAGGNYGYTF. CDR3 sequence (DNA): TGTGCCAGCTTCCGGGCCGGAGGTAACTATGGCTACACCTTC.

The chain carries TRBV11-3 and TRBJ2-7; 8 bases map to TRBD2. This CDR3 comprises 13 residues. V was clipped by 5 bases and J by 3 bases; unmatched bases: 3. CDR1 and CDR2 from the germline V gene are SGHNT and YENEEA. The CDR3 DNA reads TGTGCCAGCAGCCCCGGGACTAGCTACGAGCAGTACTTC. Protein product: CASSPGTSYEQYF.

This chain's CDR3 is CASSLLGEGNQPQHF. In nucleotides, the CDR3 is TGTGCCAGCAGTTTATTAGGGGAAGGCAATCAGCCCCAGCATTTT. The chain couples TRBV28 to TRBJ1-5; D is possibly TRBD1 (5 bases). This CDR3 is built from 15 residues. CDR1 MDHEN and CDR2 SYDVKM come from the germline V gene. Trimming pared 1 base from V and 2 bases from J, leaving 9 bases between.

This chain joins TRBV5-1 and TRBJ2-7, with D possibly TRBD1 on 6 matching bases. CDR3 length: 13 amino acids. Trimming stripped 4 bases from V and 3 bases from J, with 11 bases between. Germline V gene sequence: CDR1 SGHRS, CDR2 YFSETQ. The CDR3 DNA follows: TGCGCCAGCAGCCTGACAGGATTCTACGAGCAGTACTTC. Translated: CASSLTGFYEQYF.

The chain uses TRBV28 and TRBJ2-2; D ambiguous. Trimming left V 6 bases short and J 2 bases short, with 16 bases between. This CDR3 comprises 16 residues. Germline V gene data show CDR1 as MDHEN and CDR2 as SYDVKM. The chain's CDR3 is CASRRPTLVNTGELFF. CDR3 nucleotides: TGTGCCAGCAGGCGACCGACTTTGGTTAACACCGGGGAGCTGTTTTTT.

The rearrangement links TRBV5-4 to TRBJ1-2; no firm D call. CDR3 size: 15 residues. V gave up 0 bases and J gave up 3 bases, with 12 bases separating them. Germline V gene data show CDR1 as SGHNT and CDR2 as YYREEE (reference sequence). In DNA, the CDR3 is TGTGCCAGCAGCTTGGGCCCGCGGTGGGACTATGGCTACACCTTC. Translating gives CASSLGPRWDYGYTF.